Listed here are 25 T cell receptor beta chains from one sample, sequenced in a study of blood T cells in healthy people across ages. A second about 7 to 11 cycle PCR used barcoded and J-beta primers. TCRdb called the 5' RACE reads again in MiXCR, with one record for every CDR3 protein. The data hold about 650,000 distinct CDR3 sequences, with 32% observed a single time. The sample consisted of blood. The receptor source for this set is a woman older than 75 in good health.

In this sample, this clonotype turned up many times. V usage is TRBV7-9 and J usage is TRBJ1-6; D unclear. CDR1 is SEHNR and CDR2 is FQNEAQ in the germline V gene (reference sequence). CDR3 size: 15 residues. Trimming cost V 2 bases and J 0 bases, with 5 bases left between them. The CDR3 spells CASSLLGSYNSPLHF. CDR3 DNA: TGTGCCAGCAGCTTACTCGGCTCCTATAATTCACCCCTCCACTTT.

This chain connects TRBV6-6 to TRBJ2-7, with 12 nucleotides matching TRBD2. The V and J ends lost 5 bases and 2 bases, in that order; junction bases with no gene match: 4. Germline V gene sequence: CDR1 MNHNY, CDR2 SVGAGI (reference sequence). The CDR3 covers 15 residues. The CDR3 spells CASSQTSGSAYEQYF. DNA of the CDR3: TGTGCCAGCAGTCAGACTAGCGGGAGCGCCTACGAGCAGTACTTC.

V is TRBV7-2 and J is TRBJ2-7; perhaps TRBD2 as D (5 bases). V gave up 1 base and J gave up 0 bases, with 16 bases separating them. Germline-derived CDR1 and CDR2 are SGHTA and FQGNSA. CDR3 size: 17 residues. Here the CDR3 reads CASSLENPRGASYEQYF. CDR3 DNA sequence: TGTGCCAGCAGCTTAGAGAACCCTCGGGGAGCCTCCTACGAGCAGTACTTC.

This sequence joins TRBV20-1 and TRBJ2-5; 8 positions agree with TRBD2. This CDR3 is 16 amino acids long. The V segment lost 0 bases and the J segment 5 bases; nucleotides outside the gene matches: 11. Germline V gene sequence: CDR1 DFQATT, CDR2 SNEGSKA (reference sequence). The CDR3 DNA sequence: TGCAGTGCTAGAGATCCCGGGACTAGGGTTTCGGAGACCCAGTACTTC. This translates into CSARDPGTRVSETQYF.

This clonotype has at least ten counts. CDR3: CASSPPGRNNSPLHF. The CDR3 DNA reads as TGTGCCAGCAGCCCCCCGGGCAGGAATAATTCACCCCTCCACTTT. V usage is TRBV7-9 and J usage is TRBJ1-6, with D uncertain. Trimming took off 5 bases at V and 5 bases at J, with 13 bases between the two ends. The CDR3 extends over 15 amino acids. In germline, CDR1 is SEHNR, CDR2 FQNEAQ (reference sequence).

This clonotype was seen many times. The chain employs TRBV20-1 and TRBJ2-5; weak D call: TRBD1 (6 bases). With 2 bases removed from V and 6 bases from J, the gap between germline ends came to 7 bases. The CDR3 length is 11 residues. CDR1 and CDR2 (germline): DFQATT, SNEGSKA (reference sequence). Here the CDR3 reads CSARQGKTQYF. CDR3 nucleotide sequence: TGCAGTGCTAGACAGGGGAAGACCCAGTACTTC.

This clonotype was detected many times. The chain combines TRBV20-1 with TRBJ2-5; 7 nucleotides align to TRBD2. This CDR3 region has 17 residues. Trimming removed 2 bases from V and 6 bases from J; junction bases left unmatched: 18. Germline V gene data show CDR1 as DFQATT and CDR2 as SNEGSKA (reference sequence). CDR3: CSARITKRGTSGQTQYF. For the CDR3, the DNA is TGCAGTGCTAGAATTACTAAGCGGGGTACTTCGGGTCAGACCCAGTACTTC.

This clonotype was seen repeatedly, ten times or more. The rearrangement links TRBV9 to TRBJ2-5, with TRBD2 matching 7 bases. The CDR3 has 14 amino acids. The V gene's germline CDR1 is SGDLS and CDR2 YYNGEE. V lost 2 bases and J lost 3; bases outside the gene matches: 4. The CDR3 here is CASSVRSGEETQYF. The DNA for the CDR3 is TGTGCCAGCAGCGTCAGAAGCGGGGAAGAGACCCAGTACTTC.

This clonotype was found many times. The chain combines TRBV10-3 with TRBJ1-1; 9 bases fit TRBD1. CDR3 length: 15 amino acids. V shed 4 bases and J 0 bases; nucleotides not matched to a gene: 3. Germline CDR1 is ENHRY and CDR2 is SYGVKD. The CDR3 region has the DNA TGTGCCATCAGTGGGACAGGGGATGTGAACACTGAAGCTTTCTTT. This sequence encodes CAISGTGDVNTEAFF.

Of note for this clonotype: This may be a read error: a much more frequent sequence differs by one nucleotide. The chain uses TRBV7-2 and TRBJ2-5, with D possibly TRBD1 on 6 matching bases. Germline lookup yields CDR1 SGHTA and CDR2 FQGNSA. The CDR3 runs 15 residues. CDR3 nucleotide sequence: TGTGGCAGCAGCTTAGGGGGACCGACACAAGAGACCCAGTACTTC. Translating gives CGSSLGGPTQETQYF.

This clonotype was detected a few times. A much larger clonotype is one base distant, so this may be a read error. The chain has TRBV5-4 and TRBJ2-1, with D uncertain. The CDR3 extends over 13 amino acids. CDR1 is SGHNT and CDR2 is YYREEE in the germline V gene (reference sequence). The DNA of the CDR3 is TGTGCCAGCAGCGAAGAGCGATACAATAAGCAGTTCTTC. Translation: CASSEERYNKQFF. Drawing the rest from reference TRBV5-4 and TRBJ2-1, the complete variable domain is ETGVTQSPTHLIKTRGQQVTLRCSSQSGHNTVSWYQQALGQGPQFIFQYYREEENGRGNFPPRFSGLQFPNYSSELNVNALELDDSALYLCASSEERYNKQFFGPGTRLTVL.

The chain recombines TRBV20-1 with TRBJ1-1; D unresolved. Germline V gene lookup returns CDR1 DFQATT and CDR2 SNEGSKA (reference sequence). There are 16 residues in the CDR3. Trimming shortened V by 4 bases and J by 7 bases, and 25 bases separated the two germline ends. CDR3: CSAKFPFGPERGEAFF. The CDR3 DNA is TGCAGTGCTAAATTTCCGTTCGGACCCGAGAGAGGTGAAGCTTTCTTT.

The chain has TRBV6-1 and TRBJ1-5; D is perhaps TRBD1 (5 bases). The CDR3 loop spans 17 amino acids. Per germline, CDR1 MNHNS and CDR2 SASEGT. V was shortened by 7 bases and J by 0 bases, with 19 bases between the two germline ends. The CDR3 loop reads CASKRGPSSYSNQPQHF. Here the CDR3 DNA reads TGTGCCAGCAAAAGGGGACCGTCCTCTTATAGCAATCAGCCCCAGCATTTT.

The gene calls are TRBV18 and TRBJ1-1, with D unresolved. Germline CDR1 and CDR2: KGHSH and LQKENI. V dropped 7 bases and J dropped 3 bases, with 18 bases sitting between them. This CDR3 is 15 amino acids long. The CDR3 DNA sequence: TGTGCCAGCTTAATGGCCGGATACCTCTACACTGAAGCTTTCTTT. It codes for CASLMAGYLYTEAFF.

The chain uses TRBV7-8 and TRBJ1-1; 7 nucleotides agree with TRBD1. The trim removed 5 bases at V and 5 bases at J, leaving 8 bases unmatched. The CDR3 runs to 14 residues. Germline CDR1 reads SGHVS; CDR2 reads FQNEAQ. The CDR3 coding sequence is TGTGCCAGCAGCGCGTATGGACAGGAGACTGAAGCTTTCTTT. Residues: CASSAYGQETEAFF.

This clonotype was counted many times. The chain recombines TRBV29-1 with TRBJ1-2; a possible D gene is TRBD1 (5 bases). There are 13 residues in the CDR3. The V end was cut by 3 bases, the J end by 2 bases, with 10 bases between. The germline gives CDR1 SQVTM, CDR2 ANQGSEA. CDR3 nucleotide sequence: TGCAGCGTTGAGCACCACAGGAACTATGGCTACACCTTC. It is translated as CSVEHHRNYGYTF.

This clonotype has a handful of counts. V and J are TRBV7-9 and TRBJ2-1; the D gene could be TRBD1 or TRBD2 (6 bases each). The CDR3 spans 13 residues. V lost 3 bases and J lost 10, with 13 bases in between. Per germline, CDR1 SEHNR and CDR2 FQNEAQ (reference sequence). CDR3 coding DNA: TGTGCCAGCAGCTTGAGGGGGGACGGGGAGCAGTTCTTC. It translates to CASSLRGDGEQFF.

This clonotype came up many times. This rearrangement joins TRBV27 to TRBJ2-1; D unclear. The V gene lost 2 bases and the J gene lost 5 bases, with 13 bases spanning the gap. The CDR3 sequence is 15 residues long. Germline-derived CDR1 and CDR2 are MNHEY and SMNVEV (reference sequence). The CDR3 reads CASSLSRGRHNEQFF. Here the CDR3 DNA reads TGTGCCAGCAGTTTAAGCCGCGGTAGGCACAATGAGCAGTTCTTC.

Remarks on this clonotype: A much larger clone differs by one base, so this may be a read error. The rearrangement uses TRBV5-8 and TRBJ2-7; no clear D. The CDR3 loop spans 14 amino acids. Germline V gene lookup returns CDR1 SGHTS and CDR2 YDEGEE. In DNA form, the CDR3 reads TGTGCCAACAGCTTGTTTTCTGGGCCCTACGAGCAGTACTTC. Protein: CANSLFSGPYEQYF.

A few counts support this clonotype. This chain joins TRBV29-1 and TRBJ2-2, with TRBD1 matching 8 bases. The CDR3 runs 16 residues. CDR1 and CDR2 (germline): SQVTM, ANQGSEA. V was clipped by 4 bases and J by 1 base; unmatched bases: 8. The CDR3 spells CSVVDRDTWNTGELFF. The CDR3 nucleotides are TGCAGCGTTGTGGACAGGGACACGTGGAACACCGGGGAGCTGTTTTTT.

As to this clonotype: This may be a read error: a much more frequent sequence differs by one nucleotide. The chain uses TRBV5-8 and TRBJ2-7; 8 bases are shared with TRBD1. Germline loops: CDR1 SGHTS, CDR2 YDEGEE. Germline trimming cut 0 bases from V and 5 bases from J; bases unmatched to any gene: 4. The CDR3 extends over 14 amino acids. This CDR3 reads CASSLDRGCDEQYF. The CDR3, as DNA: TGTGCCAGCAGCTTGGACAGGGGGTGCGACGAGCAGTACTTC.

This clonotype was picked up a small number of times. V and J are TRBV28 and TRBJ1-1; D perhaps matches TRBD1 (6 bases). Looked up from germline, CDR1 is MDHEN and CDR2 is SYDVKM. V dropped 7 bases and J dropped 4 bases, with 13 bases sitting between them. This CDR3 is 13 amino acids long. The CDR3 nucleotides are TGTGCCAGCAAGGGTCAGGGGCGCACTGAAGCTTTCTTT. It translates to CASKGQGRTEAFF.

This clonotype appeared a few times. The genes are TRBV7-2 and TRBJ2-3; D may be TRBD2 (6 bases). CDR3 length equals 14 residues. CDR1 is SGHTA, CDR2 FQGNSA, per germline. Trimming removed 1 base at V and 5 bases at J, with 10 bases between. CDR3 sequence reads: CASSLGASVDTQYF. For the CDR3, the DNA is TGTGCCAGCAGCTTAGGGGCTAGCGTAGATACGCAGTATTTT. The full variable domain, completed using reference TRBV7-2 and TRBJ2-3, is GAGVSQSPSNKVTEKGKDVELRCDPISGHTALYWYRQSLGQGLEFLIYFQGNSAPDKSGLPSDRFSAERTGGSVSTLTIQRTQQEDSAVYLCASSLGASVDTQYFGPGTRLTVL.

This clonotype was detected once. The V and J genes are TRBV7-3 and TRBJ2-5; D call uncertain. V was clipped by 4 bases and J by 3 bases, with 9 bases between them. This CDR3 has 13 residues. CDR1 is SGHTA, CDR2 FQGTGA, per germline. CDR3 loop: CASSSSTKETQYF. CDR3 nucleotide sequence: TGTGCCAGCAGCTCATCGACGAAAGAGACCCAGTACTTC.

The rearrangement links TRBV5-4 to TRBJ1-2; 8 positions agree with TRBD1. V gave up 4 bases and J gave up 4 bases; unmatched junction bases: 9. Germline assignment: CDR1 SGHNT and CDR2 YYREEE (reference sequence). The CDR3 covers 15 residues. This CDR3 reads CASSPQGASVYGYTF. The CDR3 DNA is TGTGCCAGCAGCCCCCAGGGGGCATCGGTCTATGGCTACACCTTC. Using reference TRBV5-4 and TRBJ1-2 for the parts outside the CDR3, the full variable domain is ETGVTQSPTHLIKTRGQQVTLRCSSQSGHNTVSWYQQALGQGPQFIFQYYREEENGRGNFPPRFSGLQFPNYSSELNVNALELDDSALYLCASSPQGASVYGYTFGSGTRLTVV.